Listed here are 18 T cell receptor beta chains from one sample, sequenced in a study of CD8+ T cells in alopecia areata. In each case, RNA was isolated and then reverse transcribed into cDNA as the sequencing template. Libraries were prepared by immunoSEQ multiplex PCR; TCRdb keeps only in-frame clonotypes and omits some of them. The sample consists of approximately 210,000 clones, approximately 70% of them appearing once. Described treatment: oral pan-JAK inhibitor, 5-10 mg twice daily. The sequenced sample was CD4+ T cells sorted from blood, obtained at week 44, from a patient treated with tofacitinib. The receptor set was obtained from a human donor with alopecia areata.

The chain recombines TRBV18 with TRBJ1-1; 8 nucleotides line up with TRBD1. Trimming removed 3 bases from V and 6 bases from J; junction bases left unmatched: 6. The CDR3 runs to 14 residues. The germline gives CDR1 KGHSH, CDR2 LQKENI. CDR3 in DNA: TGTGCCAGCTCACCTGTCGGGACAGGTCCTGAAGCTTTCTTT. Protein: CASSPVGTGPEAFF. Filled out from reference TRBV18 and TRBJ1-1, the complete variable domain reads NAGVMQNPRHLVRRRGQEARLRCSPMKGHSHVYWYRQLPEEGLKFMVYLQKENIIDESGMPKERFSAEFPKEGPSILRIQQVVRGDSAAYFCASSPVGTGPEAFFGQGTRLTVV.

The chain is built from TRBV2 and TRBJ2-7, with D possibly matching TRBD1 (6 bases). The CDR3 is 13 residues long. The germline V gene has CDR1 SNHLY and CDR2 FYNNEI. With 5 bases removed from V and 1 base from J, the gap between germline ends came to 9 bases. CDR3 nucleotides: TGTGCCAGCAGTTGGACAGCTTCCTACGAGCAGTACTTC. Amino acids: CASSWTASYEQYF.

The gene calls are TRBV29-1 and TRBJ2-3; TRBD1 is a possible D gene (6 bases). V shed 8 bases and J shed 5 bases, with 20 bases lying between them. Germline V gene lookup returns CDR1 SQVTM and CDR2 ANQGSEA. This CDR3 comprises 14 residues. The CDR3 coding sequence is TGCAGCTATGTATGGGGGCGCGGAGGAGATACGCAGTATTTT. Protein sequence: CSYVWGRGGDTQYF.

V and J are TRBV11-1 and TRBJ2-5, with 7 bases aligning to TRBD1. The V gene end was trimmed by 5 bases and the J gene end by 5 bases; junction bases not matched to a gene: 5. The CDR3 loop spans 13 amino acids. Germline V lookup: CDR1 SGHAT, CDR2 FQDESV (reference sequence). The CDR3: CASSLGQQETQYF. The CDR3 DNA reads as TGTGCCAGCAGCCTGGGACAGCAGGAGACCCAGTACTTC. Variable domain in full (rest from reference TRBV11-1 and TRBJ2-5): EAEVAQSPRYKITEKSQAVAFWCDPISGHATLYWYRQILGQGPELLVQFQDESVVDDSQLPKDRFSAERLKGVDSTLKIQPAELGDSAMYLCASSLGQQETQYFGPGTRLLVL.

V and J are TRBV27 and TRBJ1-2, with a tentative D call TRBD1 (6 bases). Germline loops: CDR1 MNHEY, CDR2 SMNVEV (reference sequence). The CDR3 consists of 14 residues. The V end was cut by 0 bases, the J end by 8 bases, with 13 bases between. CDR3 sequence (DNA): TGTGCCAGCAGTTTATCGGCAGGGGTGGAAGGCTACACCTTC. It yields the protein CASSLSAGVEGYTF.

V is TRBV29-1 and J is TRBJ2-3, with D perhaps matching TRBD1 (5 bases). Trimming took off 0 bases at V and 6 bases at J, with 10 bases between the two ends. CDR1 is SQVTM and CDR2 is ANQGSEA in the germline V gene. This CDR3 has 13 residues. The CDR3 DNA is TGCAGCGTTGAAGATGTTAAGGGGGATACGCAGTATTTT. Its translation is CSVEDVKGDTQYF.

The chain combines TRBV7-8 with TRBJ1-2; 9 bases agree with TRBD1. CDR3 size: 18 residues. After removal of 5 bases from V and 8 bases from J, the junction contained 21 bases not matched to a gene. CDR1 and CDR2 from the germline V gene are SGHVS and FQNEAQ. The CDR3 loop is CASSPLRLGTGPGRGYTF. The CDR3 nucleotides read TGTGCCAGCAGCCCGCTCAGACTAGGGACAGGGCCGGGAAGAGGCTACACCTTC.

This clone was detected a few times. The chain recombines TRBV25-1 with TRBJ1-2; D not certain. V lost 4 bases to trimming and J lost 6 bases, with 12 bases between them. Germline values: CDR1 MGHDK, CDR2 SYGVNS. This CDR3 has 13 amino acids. CDR3 DNA sequence: TGTGCCAGCAGTGGATCCGGGTTCCATGGCTACACCTTC. Protein sequence: CASSGSGFHGYTF.

The V call is TRBV25-1, the J call TRBJ2-7; no clear D gene. V lost 1 base to trimming and J lost 6 bases, with 13 bases between them. The CDR3 runs 14 residues. CDR1 is MGHDK, CDR2 SYGVNS, per germline. In DNA form, the CDR3 reads TGTGCCAGCAGTGAATCCCGACATGACGGCGAGCAGTACTTC. Its protein product is CASSESRHDGEQYF.

This clone has a handful of counts. J is TRBJ1-2 and V is TRBV30, with 9 bases aligning to TRBD1. Germline V gene data show CDR1 as GTSNPN and CDR2 as SVGIG (reference sequence). Germline trimming cut 7 bases from V and 4 bases from J; bases unmatched to any gene: 1. The CDR3 is 11 amino acids. The CDR3 is CALTGGYGYTF. As DNA, the CDR3 is TGTGCCTTGACAGGGGGCTATGGCTACACCTTC.

This clone was seen a few times. The chain employs TRBV5-1 and TRBJ2-3; D uncertain. CDR1 is SGHRS and CDR2 is YFSETQ in the germline V gene. V was shortened by 1 base and J by 2 bases, with 11 bases between the two germline ends. CDR3 size: 15 residues. CDR3 in amino acids: CASSLTVTATDTQYF. The DNA of the CDR3 is TGCGCCAGCAGCTTGACGGTGACGGCCACAGATACGCAGTATTTT.

The sample holds a few counts of this clone. The chain combines TRBV2 with TRBJ2-1; 9 nucleotides agree with TRBD1. The CDR3 runs to 13 residues. Germline loops: CDR1 SNHLY, CDR2 FYNNEI. V trimming: 5 bases; J trimming: 5 bases; junction bases outside the gene matches: 1. CDR3 in DNA: TGTGCCAGCAGTCGGGACAGGGACAATGAGCAGTTCTTC. This sequence encodes CASSRDRDNEQFF. The full variable domain, its missing parts supplied by reference TRBV2 and TRBJ2-1, is EPEVTQTPSHQVTQMGQEVILRCVPISNHLYFYWYRQILGQKVEFLVSFYNNEISEKSEIFDDQFSVERPDGSNFTLKIRSTKLEDSAMYFCASSRDRDNEQFFGPGTRLTVL.

Only a few counts were recorded for this clone. The V call is TRBV29-1, the J call TRBJ1-1, with TRBD1 identical over 8 bases. Germline V gives CDR1 SQVTM, CDR2 ANQGSEA. V lost 7 bases, J lost 5 bases, and 12 bases stayed unmatched. The CDR3 is made up of 14 amino acids. The CDR3 is CSGRQGSSGTEAFF. In DNA, the CDR3 is TGCAGCGGTCGACAGGGGTCGTCCGGAACTGAAGCTTTCTTT. Using reference TRBV29-1 and TRBJ1-1 for the parts outside the CDR3, the full variable domain is SAVISQKPSRDICQRGTSLTIQCQVDSQVTMMFWYRQQPGQSLTLIATANQGSEATYESGFVIDKFPISRPNLTFSTLTVSNMSPEDSSIYLCSGRQGSSGTEAFFGQGTRLTVV.

J is TRBJ2-7 and V is TRBV23-1; TRBD2 aligns across 10 bases. TRBV23-1 is an ORF for which the function is uncertain. Trimming cost V 3 bases and J 0 bases; bases outside gene matches: 2. The CDR3 sequence is 15 residues long. The CDR3 protein is CASSHLAGDSYEQYF. CDR3 bases: TGCGCCAGCAGTCACCTAGCGGGGGACTCCTACGAGCAGTACTTC.

The chain recombines TRBV27 with TRBJ2-3; D gene ambiguous. The V end lost 2 bases, the J end lost 0 bases, and 18 bases lay between the germline ends. The germline V gene encodes CDR1 MNHEY and CDR2 SMNVEV (reference sequence). The CDR3 length is 18 residues. The CDR3 here is CASSLGRRLSFSTDTQYF. The CDR3 nucleotides are TGTGCCAGCAGTTTAGGCAGGCGGCTCTCCTTTAGCACAGATACGCAGTATTTT.

This clone showed up just a few times. The V and J genes are TRBV7-8 and TRBJ2-3, with TRBD2 matching over 10 bases. Trimming took 4 bases from V and 1 from J; bases not matched to a gene: 14. Per the germline V gene, CDR1 is SGHVS and CDR2 is FQNEAQ. The CDR3 spans 19 residues. The CDR3 here is CASSSGKGLARSGTDTQYF. The CDR3 DNA follows: TGTGCCAGCAGCTCCGGAAAGGGACTAGCGAGAAGTGGCACAGATACGCAGTATTTT.

CDR3 nucleotides: TGCAGCGTTGAGCCACTCCCCCTCAATTCACCCCTCCACTTT. It yields the protein CSVEPLPLNSPLHF. This chain links TRBV29-1 with TRBJ1-6, with D unclear. The CDR3 runs 14 residues. CDR1 and CDR2 from the germline V gene are SQVTM and ANQGSEA. V was shortened by 3 bases and J by 7 bases, with 13 bases between the two germline ends.

The chain uses TRBV6-5 and TRBJ2-7, with 12 bases matching TRBD2. Germline CDR1 MNHEY, CDR2 SVGAGI. The CDR3 totals 14 residues. V dropped 6 bases and J dropped 6; count of bases not matched to a gene: 6. The DNA of the CDR3 is TGTGCCAGCAGAAATGGACTAGCGGGGAGCGAGCAGTACTTC. Its protein product is CASRNGLAGSEQYF.